Listed below are T cell receptor beta chains from one sample, sequenced in a study of cytomegalovirus exposure and HLA in healthy donors. The assay was immunoSEQ multiplex PCR, and TCRdb's table has in-frame clones only and misses some. The data contain roughly 170,000 clones, around four fifths of them singletons. The sequenced sample consisted of PBMCs. Receptors originate from a man younger than 45 in good health and CMV-seronegative. CDR3s include the opening cysteine and the closing phenylalanine or tryptophan. The D gene is left open where the match is weak. Some rows mark clone size as missing; the rest say once, few, many or name a class of expanded clone.

once	TRBJ1-5	-	TRBV10-2	CASSEKSGAINQPQHF	TGCGCCAGCAGTGAGAAGTCAGGGGCAATCAATCAGCCCCAGCATTTT
few	TRBJ2-7	TRBD2	TRBV7-9	CASRPTGTSATYEQYF	TGTGCCAGCAGACCTACCGGGACTAGCGCAACCTACGAGCAGTACTTC
once	TRBJ2-7	-	TRBV2	CASSSGTTWEQYF	TGTGCCAGCAGTAGCGGAACTACGTGGGAGCAGTACTTC
-	TRBJ2-7	-	TRBV21-1	CASSKGRQGGPYEQYF	TGTGCCAGCAGCAAAGGGAGACAGGGAGGACCCTACGAGCAGTACTTC
-	TRBJ1-6	TRBD1	TRBV5-8	CASSSYRGLSSPLHF	TGTGCCAGCAGCAGTTACAGGGGGTTGAGTTCACCCCTCCACTTT
-	TRBJ1-5	-	TRBV28	CASTQMDQPQHF	TGTGCCAGCACCCAGATGGATCAGCCCCAGCATTTT
-	TRBJ1-2	-	TRBV6-5	CASRSLGQGVYGYTF	TGTGCCAGCAGGTCCCTGGGACAAGGGGTATACGGCTACACCTTC
-	TRBJ1-3	-	TRBV10-1	CASSESAPGYTIYF	TGCGCCAGCAGTGAGTCCGCACCCGGGTACACCATATATTTT
-	TRBJ1-3	-	TRBV30	CAWGATTGISGNTIYF	TGTGCCTGGGGGGCCACCACAGGGATCTCTGGAAACACCATATATTTT
few	TRBJ2-7	-	TRBV6-6	CASNRGEQYF	TGTGCCAGCAATAGGGGAGAGCAGTACTTC
-	TRBJ2-5	-	TRBV21-1	CASSICAPGTQYF	TGTGCCAGCAGCATCTGTGCTCCGGGGACCCAGTACTTC
-	TRBJ2-7	TRBD1	TRBV10-3	CAISDVTGGSYEQYF	TGTGCCATCAGTGACGTTACAGGGGGGTCCTACGAGCAGTACTTC
-	TRBJ1-1	-	TRBV10-3	CAISESRAAAGQYTEAFF	TGTGCCATCAGTGAGTCACGCGCCGCTGCAGGGCAGTACACTGAAGCTTTCTTT
-	TRBJ2-5	-	TRBV25-1	CASSGNYQETQYF	TGTGCCAGCAGTGGAAACTACCAAGAGACCCAGTACTTC
-	TRBJ2-4	TRBD2	TRBV30	CAADRVASGRGNIQYF	TGTGCCGCAGACAGGGTGGCTAGCGGGAGGGGAAACATTCAGTACTTC
-	TRBJ1-1	-	TRBV6-5	CASSSQGRYTEAFF	TGTGCCAGCAGCTCACAGGGAAGGTACACTGAAGCTTTCTTT
-	TRBJ2-5	TRBD2	TRBV5-8	CASSETLAGGLETQYF	TGTGCCAGCAGCGAGACTCTAGCGGGAGGTTTGGAGACCCAGTACTTC
once	TRBJ2-3	-	TRBV9	CASSASGADTQYF	TGTGCCAGCAGCGCCTCAGGGGCAGATACGCAGTATTTT
-	TRBJ2-2	TRBD2	TRBV30	CAWSVILAGGELFF	TGTGCCTGGAGTGTTATACTAGCGGGCGGGGAGCTGTTTTTT
-	TRBJ2-7	TRBD2	TRBV9	CASSTGLAAGTYEQYF	TGTGCCAGCAGCACCGGACTAGCTGCGGGAACCTACGAGCAGTACTTC
-	TRBJ2-2	-	TRBV7-2	CASSFRGGTGELFF	TGTGCCAGCAGCTTTCGGGGAGGCACCGGGGAGCTGTTTTTT
-	TRBJ2-7	TRBD1	TRBV2	CASIIGTGYYEQYF	TGTGCCAGCATCATCGGGACAGGGTACTACGAGCAGTACTTC
-	TRBJ1-5	-	TRBV5-6	CASSLGRGYSNQPQHF	TGTGCCAGCAGCTTGGGCAGGGGATATAGCAATCAGCCCCAGCATTTT
few	TRBJ2-7	-	TRBV20-1	CSARRHYEQYF	TGCAGTGCTAGGAGGCACTACGAGCAGTACTTC
-	TRBJ2-3	-	TRBV28	CASANADRDTQYF	TGTGCCAGCGCTAATGCGGATCGAGATACGCAGTATTTT
-	TRBJ2-3	TRBD1	TRBV29-1	CSILGDRLTDTQYF	TGCAGCATACTAGGGGACAGGCTCACAGATACGCAGTATTTT
-	TRBJ2-3	TRBD1	TRBV28	CASSGDRRTDTQYF	TGTGCCAGCAGTGGGGACAGGCGCACAGATACGCAGTATTTT
-	TRBJ1-5	-	TRBV15	CATSRELTGGQPQHF	TGTGCCACCAGCAGAGAATTGACAGGCGGTCAGCCCCAGCATTTT
-	TRBJ1-2	TRBD1	TRBV5-1	CASSLDPDRPGGYTF	TGCGCCAGCAGCTTGGACCCGGACAGGCCGGGTGGCTACACCTTC
-	TRBJ2-1	-	TRBV30	CAWSWAGQLYNEQFF	TGTGCCTGGAGTTGGGCAGGGCAGTTGTACAATGAGCAGTTCTTC
-	TRBJ2-7	TRBD2	TRBV7-2	CASSGGGYEQYF	TGTGCCAGCAGCGGGGGGGGCTACGAGCAGTACTTC
few	TRBJ2-3	TRBD2	TRBV4-1	CASSQDPVSSGNTDTQYF	TGCGCCAGCAGCCAAGACCCGGTGTCTAGCGGAAACACAGATACGCAGTATTTT
-	TRBJ2-3	-	TRBV18	CASSPPTGSRSTDTQYF	TGTGCCAGCTCACCACCAACAGGCTCCCGAAGCACAGATACGCAGTATTTT
-	TRBJ2-7	TRBD1	TRBV9	CASSPWTGDEQYF	TGTGCCAGCAGCCCTTGGACAGGGGACGAGCAGTACTTC
once	TRBJ1-3	-	TRBV7-8	CASSLEDLARGNTIYF	TGTGCCAGCAGCTTAGAAGATTTGGCGAGGGGAAACACCATATATTTT
once	TRBJ2-7	-	TRBV20-1	CSARANYEQYF	TGCAGTGCTAGAGCAAACTACGAGCAGTACTTC
-	TRBJ2-7	TRBD1	TRBV5-1	CASGASTGTLYEQYF	TGCGCCAGCGGGGCCTCGACAGGGACCCTCTACGAGCAGTACTTC
-	TRBJ2-2	-	TRBV27	CASSLSSYTGELFF	TGTGCCAGCAGTTTATCTTCTTACACCGGGGAGCTGTTTTTT
-	TRBJ2-2	-	TRBV7-9	CASSGGTANTGELFF	TGTGCCAGCAGCGGGGGGACAGCGAACACCGGGGAGCTGTTTTTT
once	TRBJ1-6	TRBD1	TRBV9	CASSATGGRNNSPLHF	TGTGCCAGCAGCGCCACAGGGGGACGCAATAATTCACCCCTCCACTTT
few	TRBJ2-1	-	TRBV5-1	CASSLVAGLDEQFF	TGCGCCAGCAGCTTGGTTGCCGGGTTGGATGAGCAGTTCTTC
-	TRBJ2-5	TRBD2	TRBV7-7	CASSLASGGRGETQYF	TGTGCTAGCAGCTTAGCGAGCGGGGGGCGGGGAGAGACCCAGTACTTC